The clone carrying this T cell receptor beta chain was observed many times. The data are from a study of T cells in Graves' hyperthyroidism and ophthalmopathy. The source material, RNA transcripts, was used to amplify TCR beta CDR3 regions. The TCR CDR3 was amplified in a first-round RT-PCR using the HTBI primer set. TCRdb re-derived calls from the multiplex PCR reads in MiXCR, one entry per CDR3 protein. The sample contains a few hundred thousand distinct CDR3 sequences, less than 25% of which appear only once. Germline CDR1 LNHDA, CDR2 SQIVND (reference sequence). The CDR3 has 14 amino acids. With 10 bases removed from V and 0 bases from J, the gap between germline ends came to 15 bases.

The chain joins TRBV19 to TRBJ1-1; D is unresolved. The sample comprised blood. This clonotype was obtained from a man aged 18 to 29 with Graves' hyperthyroidism. Here the CDR3 reads CATSSGYMNTEAFF. The CDR3, as DNA: TGTGCCACCTCCAGTGGTTACATGAACACTGAAGCTTTCTTT. The full variable domain, its missing parts supplied by reference TRBV19 and TRBJ1-1, is DGGITQSPKYLFRKEGQNVTLSCEQNLNHDAMYWYRQDPGQGLRLIYYSQIVNDFQKGDIAEGYSVSREKKESFPLTVTSAQKNPTAFYLCATSSGYMNTEAFFGQGTRLTVV.